This T cell receptor beta chain was sequenced for a study of shared clonotypes between healthy human individuals. V lost 6 bases and J 10 bases, leaving 16 bases between the germline ends. Germline lookup yields CDR1 SQVTM and CDR2 ANQGSEA. The CDR3 runs to 12 residues. Clones were read by immunoSEQ multiplex PCR, and TCRdb kept only the in-frame ones, dropping some. The data contain about 2.4 million clones, 80% to 95% of them singletons. This receptor was identified in a man between 18 and 35 years old in good health. Some clones in this sample may be carry-over from other donors' samples. The sample was naive CD4+ T cells from PBMCs. Subset described: CD45RA+ positively selected. V usage is TRBV29-1 and J usage is TRBJ2-1; D perhaps matches TRBD1 (6 bases). The CDR3 region is CSVVGASDEQFF. The CDR3 DNA reads TGCAGCGTCGTGGGGGCTAGTGACGAGCAGTTCTTC.